These 24 T cell receptor beta chains share one sample of origin, sequenced in a study of T cell responses to AZD1222 COVID-19 vaccine. Data came from immunoSEQ multiplex PCR; TCRdb stores just in-frame clones and leaves some out. The sample shows approximately 150,000 clones, 85% to 95% of them seen only once. The material was peripheral blood, obtained on day 0 of AZD1222 vaccination. These receptors originate from an adult in good health.

J is TRBJ2-3 and V is TRBV5-1, with D possibly TRBD2 on 6 matching bases. The CDR3 contains 14 residues. Trimming shortened V by 6 bases and J by 7 bases, and 18 bases separated the two germline ends. CDR1 and CDR2 from the germline V gene are SGHRS and YFSETQ. The CDR3 loop reads CASTPRGSGNTQYF. CDR3 nucleotides: TGCGCCAGCACCCCTCGGGGGTCTGGTAATACGCAGTATTTT. Full variable domain (missing parts from reference TRBV5-1 and TRBJ2-3): KAGVTQTPRYLIKTRGQQVTLSCSPISGHRSVSWYQQTPGQGLQFLFEYFSETQRNKGNFPGRFSGRQFSNSRSEMNVSTLELGDSALYLCASTPRGSGNTQYFGPGTRLTVL.

The chain has TRBV5-4 and TRBJ1-6; D is ambiguous. The germline gives CDR1 SGHNT, CDR2 YYREEE (reference sequence). The CDR3 contains 14 residues. The V end was cut by 2 bases, the J end by 3 bases, with 6 bases between. CDR3 sequence reads: CASSLGDYNSPLHF. In DNA, the CDR3 is TGTGCCAGCAGCTTAGGAGACTATAATTCACCCCTCCACTTT.

This chain joins TRBV6-6 and TRBJ1-1, with D unresolved. The germline V gene encodes CDR1 MNHNY and CDR2 SVGAGI (reference sequence). The CDR3 runs 13 residues. V lost 8 bases and J 2 bases, leaving 12 bases between the germline ends. The CDR3 is CASLTFFNTEAFF. The CDR3 DNA sequence: TGTGCCAGCCTTACTTTTTTTAACACTGAAGCTTTCTTT.

The genes are TRBV10-3 and TRBJ1-2, with 7 nucleotides matching TRBD1. From germline, CDR1 is ENHRY and CDR2 SYGVKD. Trimming removed 6 bases from V and 1 base from J; junction bases left unmatched: 8. The CDR3 has 15 residues. CDR3 residues: CAISGRDSRNYGYTF. DNA for the CDR3: TGTGCCATCAGCGGCCGGGACAGCCGTAACTATGGCTACACCTTC.

This clone was detected once. The V gene is TRBV19, the J gene TRBJ2-7, with 13 bases identical to TRBD2. Germline V gene data show CDR1 as LNHDA and CDR2 as SQIVND (reference sequence). Germline trimming cut 6 bases from V and 6 bases from J; bases unmatched to any gene: 8. The CDR3 loop spans 15 amino acids. CDR3 in amino acids: CASSPGLAGDGEQYF. The CDR3, as DNA: TGTGCCAGTAGCCCCGGACTAGCGGGAGATGGCGAGCAGTACTTC.

This clone was seen only a few times. The chain's CDR3 is CASRSGQGTYEQYF. DNA of the CDR3: TGTGCCAGCAGATCGGGACAGGGGACCTACGAGCAGTACTTC. This chain connects TRBV7-9 to TRBJ2-7; 10 bases fit TRBD1. J was trimmed by 2 bases and V by 6 bases; bases with no gene match: 4. Per the germline V gene, CDR1 is SEHNR and CDR2 is FQNEAQ (reference sequence). The CDR3 length is 14 residues.

The rearrangement joins TRBV11-3 to TRBJ2-3; D call uncertain. This CDR3 has 18 residues. The V gene's germline CDR1 is SGHNT and CDR2 YENEEA. Trimming took off 0 bases at V and 1 base at J, with 17 bases between the two ends. The CDR3 DNA follows: TGTGCCAGCAGCTTAGAAGGCATGCTTCCCCTTGGCACAGATACGCAGTATTTT. Translated: CASSLEGMLPLGTDTQYF.

V is TRBV3-1 (or the pseudogene TRBV3-2) and J is TRBJ1-2; D not resolved. V dropped 3 bases and J dropped 2 bases, with 16 bases sitting between them. The CDR3 consists of 16 residues. Germline CDR1 and CDR2: LGHDT and YNNKEL (reference sequence). The CDR3 reads CASSHQPGGLNYGYTF. The CDR3 DNA follows: TGTGCCAGCAGCCACCAACCCGGAGGTCTGAACTATGGCTACACCTTC.

The V call is TRBV27, the J call TRBJ1-1; D unresolved. Trimming stripped 3 bases from V and 1 base from J, with 9 bases between. This CDR3 region has 14 residues. In germline, CDR1 is MNHEY, CDR2 SMNVEV (reference sequence). CDR3 in amino acids: CASSFYGRNTEAFF. CDR3 coding DNA: TGTGCCAGCAGTTTTTACGGGCGGAACACTGAAGCTTTCTTT.

The genes are TRBV29-1 and TRBJ1-2; 9 bases are shared with TRBD1. The CDR3 has 13 amino acids. V was pared by 5 bases and J by 2 bases, with 3 bases of the junction left unmatched. Per germline, CDR1 SQVTM and CDR2 ANQGSEA. CDR3 residues: CSVSGQGNYGYTF. CDR3 bases: TGCAGCGTTTCGGGACAGGGAAACTATGGCTACACCTTC.

The chain recombines TRBV5-6 with TRBJ2-2, with TRBD2 matching over 12 bases. The CDR3 is made up of 15 amino acids. Germline V lookup: CDR1 SGHDT, CDR2 YYEEEE. The V segment lost 6 bases and the J segment 1 base; nucleotides outside the gene matches: 1. Here the CDR3 DNA reads TGTGCCAGCAAACTAGCGGGAGGGAACACCGGGGAGCTGTTTTTT. Translated, it gives CASKLAGGNTGELFF. The full variable domain, with the rest looked up from reference TRBV5-6 and TRBJ2-2, is DAGVTQSPTHLIKTRGQQVTLRCSPKSGHDTVSWYQQALGQGPQFIFQYYEEEERQRGNFPDRFSGHQFPNYSSELNVNALLLGDSALYLCASKLAGGNTGELFFGEGSRLTVL.

The genes are TRBV9 and TRBJ2-7; D unresolved. This CDR3 comprises 12 residues. V was pared by 3 bases and J by 5 bases, with 9 bases between. In germline, CDR1 is SGDLS, CDR2 YYNGEE. CDR3 in amino acids: CASSDPRNEQYF. The CDR3 region has the DNA TGTGCCAGCAGCGATCCTCGGAACGAGCAGTACTTC.

For the CDR3, the DNA is TGTGCCAGCAGTGCATATCGAGGATCTGGAAACACCATATATTTT. It codes for CASSAYRGSGNTIYF. The genes are TRBV2 and TRBJ1-3; D not certain. Looked up from germline, CDR1 is SNHLY and CDR2 is FYNNEI. Trimming cost V 4 bases and J 1 base, with 11 bases left between them. The CDR3 runs 15 residues.

The chain couples TRBV3-1 (or the pseudogene TRBV3-2) to TRBJ1-6; TRBD1 matches at 8 bases. This CDR3 has 17 residues. Germline trimming cut 4 bases from V and 13 bases from J; bases unmatched to any gene: 18. The germline V gene encodes CDR1 LGHDT and CDR2 YNNKEL (reference sequence). CDR3 sequence: CASSLGQALSGYAPLHF. The CDR3 bases are TGTGCCAGCAGCCTGGGACAGGCGCTATCCGGATATGCGCCCCTCCACTTT.

The V gene is TRBV6-1, the J gene TRBJ1-2; D call uncertain. The CDR3 has 12 residues. Trimming removed 8 bases from V and 1 base from J, with 8 bases in between. Per the germline V gene, CDR1 is MNHNS and CDR2 is SASEGT. The CDR3 spells CASGGSNYGYTF. CDR3 DNA sequence: TGTGCCAGCGGAGGAAGTAACTATGGCTACACCTTC.

This rearrangement joins TRBV5-1 to TRBJ1-2; 9 nucleotides match TRBD1. CDR1 is SGHRS and CDR2 is YFSETQ in the germline V gene. The CDR3 runs to 15 residues. Trimming cost V 0 bases and J 2 bases; bases outside gene matches: 2. The CDR3 coding sequence is TGCGCCAGCAGCTTGGGGGGACAGGGAAACTATGGCTACACCTTC. Protein product: CASSLGGQGNYGYTF.

This clone was detected only once. The chain links TRBV7-9 to TRBJ2-5, with D perhaps matching TRBD1 (6 bases). The V end lost 1 base, the J end lost 2 bases, and 11 bases lay between the germline ends. CDR3 length: 15 residues. Germline V gene sequence: CDR1 SEHNR, CDR2 FQNEAQ (reference sequence). The CDR3 DNA reads TGTGCCAGCAGCTTAGTACAGGGACATCAAGAGACCCAGTACTTC. This translates into CASSLVQGHQETQYF.

The rearrangement links TRBV6-1 to TRBJ2-3; TRBD2 agrees at 7 bases. Germline lookup yields CDR1 MNHNS and CDR2 SASEGT. Unmatched junction bases numbered 6, after V lost 1 base and J lost 2 bases. CDR3 size: 16 residues. For the CDR3, the DNA is TGTGCCAGCAGTGAAGGTGCGGGAGCTGACACAGATACGCAGTATTTT. Translated: CASSEGAGADTDTQYF.

This sequence joins TRBV6-1 and TRBJ2-7; no reliable D call. The germline V and J ends were trimmed by 3 bases and 4 bases, with 16 bases remaining between them. Germline lookup yields CDR1 MNHNS and CDR2 SASEGT. CDR3 size: 15 residues. In DNA form, the CDR3 reads TGTGCCAGCAGTGAGTCAGGTTTTTTTTATTACGAGCAGTACTTC. Its translation is CASSESGFFYYEQYF.

This clone was seen a few times. The V call is TRBV7-8, the J call TRBJ2-1, with 10 bases identical to TRBD1. The CDR3 has 16 amino acids. With 7 bases clipped from V and 7 bases from J, the junction kept 13 bases outside the gene matches. Germline loops: CDR1 SGHVS, CDR2 FQNEAQ. CDR3 sequence (DNA): TGTGCCAGCACCAATAGGATCCGGGACAGGGGTAATGAGCAGTTCTTC. The encoded protein is CASTNRIRDRGNEQFF. Using reference TRBV7-8 and TRBJ2-1 for the parts outside the CDR3, the full variable domain is GAGVSQSPRYKVAKRGQDVALRCDPISGHVSLFWYQQALGQGPEFLTYFQNEAQLDKSGLPSDRFFAERPEGSVSTLKIQRTQQEDSAVYLCASTNRIRDRGNEQFFGPGTRLTVL.

This CDR3 is CASTTKEGSNQETQYF. CDR3 DNA sequence: TGTGCCAGCACCACAAAAGAGGGTAGCAACCAAGAGACCCAGTACTTC. V usage is TRBV21-1 and J usage is TRBJ2-5; the table's D call, TRBD2, has no DNA check behind it. TRBV21-1 is described as a pseudogene. There are 16 residues in the CDR3.

The J gene is TRBJ2-7, the V gene TRBV7-3; no clear D. The ends were cut back, 4 bases at V and 3 bases at J, with 16 bases in the middle. The CDR3 covers 15 residues. Germline-derived CDR1 and CDR2 are SGHTA and FQGTGA. CDR3 nucleotides: TGTGCCAGCAGCTCCGCGGCTGGGCGCGACTACGAGCAGTACTTC. It codes for CASSSAAGRDYEQYF.

The CDR3 sequence: CASSLAAEQFF. CDR3 DNA sequence: TGCGCCAGCAGCTTGGCGGCCGAGCAGTTCTTC. This chain links TRBV5-1 with TRBJ2-1; no definite D call. Germline-derived CDR1 and CDR2 are SGHRS and YFSETQ. Trimming cost V 0 bases and J 10 bases, with 5 bases left between them. The CDR3 loop spans 11 amino acids. Complete variable domain (other parts from reference TRBV5-1 and TRBJ2-1): KAGVTQTPRYLIKTRGQQVTLSCSPISGHRSVSWYQQTPGQGLQFLFEYFSETQRNKGNFPGRFSGRQFSNSRSEMNVSTLELGDSALYLCASSLAAEQFFGPGTRLTVL.

V usage is TRBV6-6 and J usage is TRBJ2-2; unclear D gene. The CDR3 is 16 amino acids. Germline-derived CDR1 and CDR2 are MNHNY and SVGAGI (reference sequence). The V and J ends lost 0 bases and 1 base respectively, with 9 bases between them. This CDR3 is CASSYSLAGNTGELFF. The CDR3, as DNA: TGTGCCAGCAGTTACTCCCTTGCCGGGAACACCGGGGAGCTGTTTTTT.